Each of the 14 T cell receptor beta chains below was sequenced from the same sample in a study of prognosis after radiotherapy for stage I lung cancer. Genomic DNA was subjected to two-round multiplex PCR for amplification of TCR beta CDR3. With primers specific to each TRBV and TRBJ gene, the first-round PCR was performed. TCRdb ran MiXCR on the multiplex PCR reads and lists one entry per CDR3 protein. Among about 30,000 distinct CDR3 sequences listed, 40% to 60% were seen once. Sequencing used PBMCs, obtained before or after stereotactic body radiation therapy (not recorded which). These receptors were taken from a donor over 45 with non-small cell lung cancer.

The CDR3 loop is CASSNTRTRGSYEQYF. CDR3 nucleotides: TGTGCCAGCAGCAATACCAGGACTAGAGGCTCCTACGAGCAGTACTTC. The J gene is TRBJ2-7, the V gene TRBV11-2; 7 nucleotides line up with TRBD2. This CDR3 contains 16 residues. V shed 5 bases and J 0 bases; nucleotides not matched to a gene: 10. CDR1 and CDR2 from the germline V gene are SGHAT and FQNNGV.

This clonotype showed up many times. The chain combines TRBV12-3 or TRBV12-4 with TRBJ2-1; D may be TRBD2 (5 bases). There are 12 residues in the CDR3. Trimming took 4 bases from V and 9 from J, leaving 10 bases between them. CDR3 nucleotides: TGTGCCAGCAGTTCCGTCGGGGTTGAGCAGTTCTTC. This gives the protein CASSSVGVEQFF.

On this clonotype itself: A far larger clone differs by one base, so this is likely a read error. The chain uses TRBV6-5 and TRBJ2-5; 12 bases are a match to TRBD2. Trimming cost V 4 bases and J 5 bases; bases outside gene matches: 5. The CDR3 loop spans 15 amino acids. CDR1 is MNHEY and CDR2 is SVGAGI in the germline V gene. The CDR3 nucleotides read TGTGCCAGCAGTTTGACTAGCGGGAGTGGTGAGACCCAGTACTTC. It yields the protein CASSLTSGSGETQYF.

With respect to this clonotype: The junction does not match germline at one end; this may be a read error. The gene calls are TRBV5-4 and TRBJ2-2; the match to TRBD1 covers 8 bases. Germline CDR1 SGHNT, CDR2 YYREEE (reference sequence). This CDR3 spans 18 amino acids. Written as DNA, the CDR3 is TGTGCCATCAGCTTGGGGGTCCGACAGGGGTGTAACACCGGGGAGCTGTTTTTT. It specifies CAISLGVRQGCNTGELFF.

This clonotype was seen ten or more times. V and J are TRBV19 and TRBJ2-3; 8 bases map to TRBD2. The ends lost 4 bases at V and 2 bases at J; junction bases unmatched: 8. Germline CDR1 reads LNHDA; CDR2 reads SQIVND (reference sequence). The CDR3 is made up of 16 amino acids. CDR3 amino acids: CASSRAGGHATDTQYF. In nucleotides, the CDR3 is TGTGCCAGTAGTAGGGCGGGAGGCCACGCCACAGATACGCAGTATTTT.

This chain uses TRBV20-1 with TRBJ1-1; TRBD1 might be the D (6 bases). The V and J ends lost 4 bases and 4 bases respectively, with 10 bases between them. Germline CDR1 DFQATT, CDR2 SNEGSKA (reference sequence). The CDR3 length is 12 residues. DNA for the CDR3: TGCAGTGCTAAAACAGGGTGCACTGAAGCTTTCTTT. It is translated as CSAKTGCTEAFF.

The chain carries TRBV11-2 and TRBJ2-3; D not certain. There are 15 residues in the CDR3. V was shortened by 0 bases and J by 0 bases, with 7 bases between the two germline ends. The V gene's germline CDR1 is SGHAT and CDR2 FQNNGV. Here the CDR3 DNA reads TGTGCCAGCAGCTTAGATCTTGCTAGCACAGATACGCAGTATTTT. Translated: CASSLDLASTDTQYF.

Turning to this clonotype: This CDR3 is missing its conserved last phenylalanine or tryptophan, likely due to a read error. No DNA is shown, since the ends of the CDR3 on it are uncertain; the CDR3 is the one TCRdb lists. The V and J genes are TRBV25-1 and TRBJ2-1; the table's D call, TRBD2, has no DNA check behind it. Per the germline V gene, CDR1 is MGHDK and CDR2 is SYGVNS. Ends included, the CDR3 has 16 residues. CDR3 protein: CASSEHRGGGYGEKFL.

A remark on this clonotype: Mismatch with germline at one junction end may stem from a read error. This sequence joins TRBV6-4 and TRBJ2-1, with 9 bases fitting TRBD2. CDR1 is MRHNA, CDR2 SNTAGT, per germline. The CDR3 consists of 15 residues. This chain's CDR3 is CASSDWAGGGNERFF. CDR3 nucleotides: TGTGCCAGCAGTGACTGGGCGGGAGGGGGCAATGAGCGGTTCTTC.

Ten or more counts support this clonotype. The chain recombines TRBV14 with TRBJ1-1; 7 nucleotides match TRBD1. V lost 7 bases, J lost 5 bases, and 10 bases stayed unmatched. In germline, CDR1 is SGHDN, CDR2 FVKESK. CDR3 length: 14 residues. The CDR3 coding sequence is TGTGCCAGCACCCCACTCGACAGGGAGACTGAAGCTTTCTTT. Translation gives CASTPLDRETEAFF.

This rearrangement joins TRBV5-1 to TRBJ1-2, with 7 bases fitting TRBD1. CDR1 and CDR2 from the germline V gene are SGHRS and YFSETQ. The trim removed 0 bases at V and 8 bases at J, leaving 13 bases unmatched. The CDR3 spans 16 residues. The CDR3 protein is CASSLAAVQGMGGYTF. DNA for the CDR3: TGCGCCAGCAGCTTGGCCGCAGTACAGGGGATGGGGGGCTACACCTTC.

Turning to this clonotype: This likely traces to a read error, being one base from a far larger clone. The chain links TRBV7-9 to TRBJ2-1; 7 bases are shared with TRBD1. The CDR3 sequence is 14 residues long. Germline CDR1 is SEHNR and CDR2 is FQNEAQ (reference sequence). Losses at the gene ends were 7 bases for V and 5 bases for J; bases not matched to a gene: 8. CDR3 sequence (DNA): TGTGCCAGCAACTTGAACAGGGGTAACAATGAGCAGTTCTTC. Its protein product is CASNLNRGNNEQFF.

This clonotype was recorded at least ten times. The chain uses TRBV6-9 and TRBJ2-7, with no clear D. This CDR3 contains 16 residues. From germline, CDR1 is MNHGY and CDR2 SVAAGI. Trimming removed 3 bases from V and 0 bases from J, with 15 bases in between. DNA of the CDR3: TGTGCCAGCAGTTACTCGATCCCGGGCACCTCCTACGAGCAGTACTTC. Amino acid sequence: CASSYSIPGTSYEQYF.

This clonotype is medium-sized (0.01 to 0.1%) within its sample. This rearrangement joins TRBV7-8 to TRBJ1-3; D might be TRBD1 (5 bases). The germline CDR1 and CDR2 sequences are SGHVS and FQNEAQ. The CDR3 is made up of 14 amino acids. Trimming shortened V by 11 bases and J by 0 bases, and 14 bases separated the two germline ends. The CDR3 spells CAGGGVTSGNTIYF. The CDR3 DNA reads TGTGCCGGGGGGGGAGTCACCTCTGGAAACACCATATATTTT.